Below, 5 T cell receptor beta chains from the same sample are listed, as sequenced in a study of blood T cell repertoires in COVID-19. TCRdb keeps only in-frame clones here, not all; method: immunoSEQ multiplex PCR. The table has around 250,000 clones, approximately 85% seen once. The material sequenced was peripheral blood. These receptors were collected from a man older than 75 with acute or convalescent COVID-19.

The V gene is TRBV3-1 (or the pseudogene TRBV3-2), the J gene TRBJ2-7; 10 bases map to TRBD2. V gave up 3 bases and J gave up 2 bases; unmatched junction bases: 4. CDR3 length equals 15 residues. The germline V gene has CDR1 LGHDT and CDR2 YNNKEL (reference sequence). CDR3 sequence (DNA): TGTGCCAGCAGCCAGACCAGCGGGAGGGCCTACGAGCAGTACTTC. It codes for CASSQTSGRAYEQYF.

V gene TRBV19 combines with J gene TRBJ2-2; 9 nucleotides match TRBD2. Unmatched junction bases numbered 5, after V lost 0 bases and J lost 0 bases. CDR3 length: 18 amino acids. Germline-derived CDR1 and CDR2 are LNHDA and SQIVND (reference sequence). In DNA, the CDR3 is TGTGCCAGTAGTATAGATTCTAGCGGGACCTCGAACACCGGGGAGCTGTTTTTT. This sequence encodes CASSIDSSGTSNTGELFF. The whole variable domain, filled in from reference TRBV19 and TRBJ2-2, reads DGGITQSPKYLFRKEGQNVTLSCEQNLNHDAMYWYRQDPGQGLRLIYYSQIVNDFQKGDIAEGYSVSREKKESFPLTVTSAQKNPTAFYLCASSIDSSGTSNTGELFFGEGSRLTVL.

V is TRBV19 and J is TRBJ1-4; TRBD1 matches at 8 bases. Trimming cost V 4 bases and J 10 bases; bases outside gene matches: 8. CDR1 and CDR2 from the germline V gene are LNHDA and SQIVND (reference sequence). The CDR3 is 14 amino acids. The CDR3 spells CASSTTTGVAKLFF. The CDR3 DNA is TGTGCCAGTAGTACGACGACAGGGGTGGCAAAACTGTTTTTT.

V is TRBV6-5 and J is TRBJ1-5; D not certain. The V gene lost 6 bases and the J gene lost 3 bases, with 12 bases spanning the gap. The CDR3 sequence is 14 residues long. Germline V gene data show CDR1 as MNHEY and CDR2 as SVGAGI. This chain's CDR3 is CASSRDGLNQPQHF. As DNA, the CDR3 is TGTGCCAGCAGCCGCGACGGACTCAATCAGCCCCAGCATTTT.

CDR3 sequence (DNA): TGTGCCAGCAGTATAGCGGGGCTCACCACAGATACGCAGTATTTT. This gives the protein CASSIAGLTTDTQYF. J is TRBJ2-3 and V is TRBV7-2, with 8 bases matching TRBD2. CDR3 size: 15 residues. Losses at the gene ends were 6 bases for V and 2 bases for J; bases not matched to a gene: 7. CDR1 and CDR2 (germline): SGHTA, FQGNSA. The full variable domain, in which reference TRBV7-2 and TRBJ2-3 provide the parts outside the CDR3, is GAGVSQSPSNKVTEKGKDVELRCDPISGHTALYWYRQSLGQGLEFLIYFQGNSAPDKSGLPSDRFSAERTGGSVSTLTIQRTQQEDSAVYLCASSIAGLTTDTQYFGPGTRLTVL.